This T cell receptor beta chain derives from a study of T cells in Graves' hyperthyroidism and ophthalmopathy. Study observations and caveats: Within blood appeared most thyroid clonotypes that had expanded above 0.001. Progression to ophthalmopathy was predicted a median of roughly 6.5 months early.

Amplified TCR beta CDR3 regions derived from RNA transcripts. The TCR CDR3 was amplified in a first-round RT-PCR using the HTBI primer set. TCRdb ran MiXCR on the multiplex PCR reads and lists one entry per CDR3 protein. The top ten clones hold around 29% of a sample with around 760,000 distinct CDR3 sequences, approximately 40% of them seen once. No progression to ophthalmopathy during 18 months of follow-up defined stable disease. About 10 ml of fresh peripheral blood supplied the PBMCs. Germline CDR1 is SGHAT and CDR2 is FQDESV (reference sequence). The CDR3 length is 13 residues. Note on this clonotype: Its specificity is unknown. A much more abundant neighbour one base away suggests this may be a read error.

The clonotype originates from a woman between 35 and 50 years old with Graves' hyperthyroidism. Sample: blood. The chain combines TRBV11-1 with TRBJ1-4; D gene ambiguous. Here the CDR3 reads CASQRGANEKLLF. CDR3 in DNA: TGTGCCAGCCAACGGGGAGCGAATGAAAAACTGCTTTTT.